The 23 T cell receptor beta chains in this list originate from one sample, sequenced in a study of graft-versus-host responses after intestinal transplantation. The authors seeded about 200,000 CFSE-labeled responder cells together with about 200,000 irradiated stimulator cells tagged with violet dye. Assay used: immunoSEQ multiplex PCR; TCRdb lists only in-frame clones, some missing. Counted here are about 17,000 clones, approximately 39% occurring once; the ten biggest clones make up around 3.5%. This sample comprised alloreactive CD8+ T cells from a mixed lymphocyte reaction culture, obtained before intestinal transplant. Subset reported: CFSE-low proliferating T cells sorted from approximately six-day pre-transplant mixed lymphocyte reaction (GvH or HvG direction). These receptors all come from a human patient who received an intestinal transplant.

The rearrangement links TRBV19 to TRBJ2-7; no reliable D call. Germline-derived CDR1 and CDR2 are LNHDA and SQIVND (reference sequence). CDR3 size: 15 residues. V was cut by 7 bases and J by 4 bases, with 20 bases left in between. The CDR3 is CASMFHLNFPYEQYF. CDR3 DNA: TGTGCCAGTATGTTTCACCTAAACTTCCCATACGAGCAGTACTTC.

The chain uses TRBV2 and TRBJ2-1; D is unclear. Germline lookup yields CDR1 SNHLY and CDR2 FYNNEI. V dropped 2 bases and J dropped 8 bases, with 7 bases sitting between them. The CDR3 has 12 amino acids. The chain's CDR3 is CASSELADEQFF. The CDR3 DNA follows: TGTGCCAGCAGTGAATTAGCCGATGAGCAGTTCTTC. The full variable domain, with the rest looked up from reference TRBV2 and TRBJ2-1, is EPEVTQTPSHQVTQMGQEVILRCVPISNHLYFYWYRQILGQKVEFLVSFYNNEISEKSEIFDDQFSVERPDGSNFTLKIRSTKLEDSAMYFCASSELADEQFFGPGTRLTVL.

Details on this clone: One junction end does not reproduce the germline sequence, and a read error may be involved. The chain couples TRBV14 to TRBJ1-4; possibly TRBD1 for D (5 bases). CDR3 size: 15 residues. Germline V gene sequence: CDR1 SGHDN, CDR2 FVKESK. Written as DNA, the CDR3 is TGTGCCAGCAGCCAAGATAGGGGACTTGGGGGAAAAACTGTTTTT. Encoded protein: CASSQDRGLGGKTVF.

The chain couples TRBV6-5 to TRBJ1-2; D is uncertain. The length of the CDR3 is 12 residues. Germline loops: CDR1 MNHEY, CDR2 SVGAGI. The V end lost 4 bases, the J end lost 8 bases, and 11 bases lay between the germline ends. The CDR3 coding sequence is TGTGCCAGCAGTTCCCCTATGAGGGGCTACACCTTC. This codes for CASSSPMRGYTF.

This clone is classed as medium-sized. The chain combines TRBV4-1 with TRBJ2-7; D is unresolved. The CDR3 runs 13 residues. Germline V CDR1 and CDR2: MGHRA, YSYEKL. Trimming shortened V by 1 base and J by 2 bases, and 6 bases separated the two germline ends. The CDR3 DNA is TGCGCCAGCAGCCAAGGTAACACCTACGAGCAGTACTTC. Amino acid sequence: CASSQGNTYEQYF.

This clone was seen a few times. The V and J genes are TRBV5-1 and TRBJ2-3; tentatively, D is TRBD1 (6 bases). Trimming took off 1 base at V and 6 bases at J, with 12 bases between the two ends. The CDR3 runs 14 residues. Germline-derived CDR1 and CDR2 are SGHRS and YFSETQ. CDR3 protein: CASSLWDTLDTQYF. In nucleotides, the CDR3 is TGCGCCAGCAGCTTGTGGGACACCCTGGATACGCAGTATTTT.

The V call is TRBV2, the J call TRBJ2-7, with D perhaps TRBD2 (5 bases). The V gene lost 6 bases and the J gene lost 0 bases, with 15 bases spanning the gap. CDR1 SNHLY and CDR2 FYNNEI come from the germline V gene. The CDR3 spans 15 residues. In DNA form, the CDR3 reads TGTGCCAGCAGGCACTGGGAGAAGAGCTCCTACGAGCAGTACTTC. Its protein is CASRHWEKSSYEQYF.

This clone was observed a few times. J is TRBJ2-2 and V is TRBV18; no definite D call. Trimming cost V 4 bases and J 5 bases, with 8 bases left between them. CDR1 and CDR2 from the germline V gene are KGHSH and LQKENI. The CDR3 extends over 13 amino acids. DNA for the CDR3: TGTGCCAGCTCACATCGTCGAACCGGGGAGCTGTTTTTT. Protein sequence: CASSHRRTGELFF.

The chain is built from TRBV4-1 and TRBJ2-3, with 8 nucleotides matching TRBD2. The CDR3 has 15 residues. With V trimmed by 3 bases and J by 6 bases, 8 bases remained unmatched. Per the germline V gene, CDR1 is MGHRA and CDR2 is YSYEKL. Written as DNA, the CDR3 is TGCGCCAGCAGCCAGGGGGAGCGGGAGATGGATACGCAGTATTTT. Translating gives CASSQGEREMDTQYF.

The chain recombines TRBV10-2 with TRBJ2-1; D is possibly TRBD2 (5 bases). The CDR3 consists of 13 residues. Trimming removed 10 bases at V and 3 bases at J, with 13 bases between. In germline, CDR1 is WSHSY, CDR2 SAAADI. CDR3 bases: TGCGCCACCCCGGGAAGAAACTACAATGAGCAGTTCTTC. It specifies CATPGRNYNEQFF.

The rearrangement uses TRBV18 and TRBJ2-3; D remains ambiguous. Trimming took off 3 bases at V and 2 bases at J, with 9 bases between the two ends. Germline CDR1 reads KGHSH; CDR2 reads LQKENI. The CDR3 has 14 amino acids. CDR3 in amino acids: CASSPRPFTDTQYF. CDR3 coding DNA: TGTGCCAGCTCACCGCGGCCCTTCACAGATACGCAGTATTTT.

V and J are TRBV7-6 and TRBJ2-1; TRBD2 matches at 10 bases. Per the germline V gene, CDR1 is SGHVS and CDR2 is FNYEAQ. The CDR3 is made up of 18 amino acids. V shed 0 bases, J shed 6 bases, and the junction held 11 bases outside the gene matches. The CDR3 region is CASSLAVTSGTNFNEQFF. CDR3 bases: TGTGCCAGCAGCTTAGCGGTAACTAGCGGGACAAATTTCAATGAGCAGTTCTTC.

Only a few counts were recorded for this clone. The chain joins TRBV5-1 to TRBJ1-1; TRBD1 aligns across 7 bases. The CDR3 contains 13 residues. V shed 5 bases and J 4 bases; nucleotides not matched to a gene: 5. CDR1 and CDR2 (germline): SGHRS, YFSETQ. The CDR3 bases are TGCGCCAGCAGGCTCGGACAGGTCACTGAAGCTTTCTTT. This sequence encodes CASRLGQVTEAFF.

The chain combines TRBV19 with TRBJ1-1; D is ambiguous. The V and J ends lost 1 base and 2 bases respectively, with 8 bases between them. CDR1 and CDR2 (germline): LNHDA, SQIVND (reference sequence). This CDR3 spans 14 amino acids. The chain's CDR3 is CASSIGAANTEAFF. The CDR3 nucleotides read TGTGCCAGTAGTATAGGGGCAGCAAACACTGAAGCTTTCTTT.

The V gene is TRBV27, the J gene TRBJ1-4; 9 positions match TRBD1. The V segment lost 2 bases and the J segment 4 bases; nucleotides outside the gene matches: 14. From germline, CDR1 is MNHEY and CDR2 SMNVEV (reference sequence). The CDR3 covers 19 residues. The CDR3, as DNA: TGTGCCAGCAGTTTAACGGGCCGGTGGGACAGGGAGGTTAATGAAAAACTGTTTTTT. It is translated as CASSLTGRWDREVNEKLFF.

This clone was counted many times. The chain is built from TRBV9 and TRBJ2-7; 8 bases are a match to TRBD2. The ends lost 4 bases at V and 6 bases at J; junction bases unmatched: 18. In germline, CDR1 is SGDLS, CDR2 YYNGEE. CDR3 length: 17 amino acids. CDR3 coding DNA: TGTGCCAGCAGCTCCTCGGGGGGGGGAGGGCCTTCCAGCGAGCAGTACTTC. Translating it yields CASSSSGGGGPSSEQYF.

This clone has just a few counts. The chain uses TRBV6-6 and TRBJ2-7; D is unclear. V was trimmed by 4 bases and J by 2 bases, leaving 9 bases between them. CDR1 is MNHNY, CDR2 SVGAGI, per germline (reference sequence). The CDR3 runs to 13 residues. The DNA of the CDR3 is TGTGCCAGCAGTTTAGGTGGTACCTACGAGCAGTACTTC. Encoded protein: CASSLGGTYEQYF.

V gene TRBV27 combines with J gene TRBJ1-5; TRBD1 agrees at 7 bases. Per germline, CDR1 MNHEY and CDR2 SMNVEV (reference sequence). V gave up 6 bases and J gave up 4 bases; unmatched junction bases: 6. The CDR3 has 14 residues. CDR3 DNA sequence: TGTGCCAGCAGCCAGGGGGTGGTAAATCAGCCCCAGCATTTT. Its translation is CASSQGVVNQPQHF.

This clone was detected only once. The chain recombines TRBV9 with TRBJ2-1; TRBD2 matches 9 bases. Germline V CDR1 and CDR2: SGDLS, YYNGEE. V trimming: 5 bases; J trimming: 5 bases; junction bases outside the gene matches: 5. The CDR3 length is 14 residues. In DNA, the CDR3 is TGTGCCAGCAGTCCCGGGACTAGCAACAATGAGCAGTTCTTC. Translation gives CASSPGTSNNEQFF. The full variable domain, rest sourced from reference TRBV9 and TRBJ2-1, is DSGVTQTPKHLITATGQRVTLRCSPRSGDLSVYWYQQSLDQGLQFLIQYYNGEERAKGNILERFSAQQFPDLHSELNLSSLELGDSALYFCASSPGTSNNEQFFGPGTRLTVL.

Points on this clone: This sample includes further DNA sequences coding for the same CDR3. The chain is built from TRBV21-1 and TRBJ2-2; the D segment call TRBD1 is taken from the table without a DNA check. TRBV21-1 is shown as a pseudogene. The CDR3 sequence is 16 residues long. CDR3 residues: CASRERTGGVTGELFF. CDR3 nucleotide sequence: TGTGCCAGCAGGGAGCGGACAGGGGGTGTCACCGGGGAGCTGTTTTTT.

The chain joins TRBV5-1 to TRBJ2-5, with 9 bases identical to TRBD1. The DNA end is more similar to TRBJ2-7, so the J call may be wrong. Germline CDR1 reads SGHRS; CDR2 reads YFSETQ. This CDR3 is 14 amino acids long. CDR3 loop: CASSLGTGNYEQYF. As DNA, the CDR3 is TGCGCCAGCAGCCTCGGGACAGGGAACTACGAGCAGTACTTC.

This clone was seen more than once but under ten times. This chain joins TRBV4-3 and TRBJ2-7, with 10 bases aligning to TRBD1. The CDR3 has 15 residues. Germline V gene sequence: CDR1 LGHNA, CDR2 YSLEER. J lost 7 bases, V lost 2 bases, and 8 bases had no gene match. The CDR3 reads CASSQYDRGPSEQYF. The CDR3 coding sequence is TGCGCCAGCAGCCAATATGACAGGGGGCCGAGTGAGCAGTACTTC.

The chain combines TRBV7-2 with TRBJ2-7; the D is unclear. V was trimmed by 4 bases and J by 3 bases, leaving 10 bases between them. CDR3 length: 13 residues. Germline CDR1 reads SGHTA; CDR2 reads FQGNSA. CDR3 DNA sequence: TGTGCCAGCAGCTCCGGCCTCCACTACGAGCAGTACTTC. Translation: CASSSGLHYEQYF.